Presented here are 19 T cell receptor beta chains from one specimen sequenced in a study of shared clonotypes between healthy human individuals. Clones were read by immunoSEQ multiplex PCR, and TCRdb kept only the in-frame ones, dropping some. Of about 980,000 clones listed, roughly 72% are singletons. The sequencing input was memory CD4+ T cells sorted from blood. The subset was: CD45RA-negative fraction. The receptors were sampled from a man between 18 and 29 years old in good health.

The chain uses TRBV5-1 and TRBJ1-1; maybe TRBD1 (5 bases). The CDR3 totals 15 residues. V was pared by 0 bases and J by 4 bases, with 13 bases between. Germline CDR1 reads SGHRS; CDR2 reads YFSETQ. This CDR3 reads CASSLDGRVATEAFF. Written as DNA, the CDR3 is TGCGCCAGCAGCTTGGACGGCAGGGTAGCCACTGAAGCTTTCTTT.

The chain joins TRBV12-2 to TRBJ1-4. TRBV12-2 is an annotated pseudogene. The CDR3 covers 14 residues. The CDR3 DNA is TGTGCAAGGTCTCCCACGGAGACTAATGAAAAACTGTTTTTT. This translates into CARSPTETNEKLFF.

The chain joins TRBV5-1 to TRBJ2-7; 13 bases are shared with TRBD2. From germline, CDR1 is SGHRS and CDR2 YFSETQ. The CDR3 has 17 residues. Losses at the gene ends were 5 bases for V and 7 bases for J; bases not matched to a gene: 15. In DNA, the CDR3 is TGCGCCAGCAGTCCATATACCGGGACTAGCGGGAAGAATGAGCAGTACTTC. It specifies CASSPYTGTSGKNEQYF.

A single count supports this clone. The CDR3 coding sequence is TGTGCCAGCAGTCCGGGACAGAAGAACACTGAAGCTTTCTTT. The encoded protein is CASSPGQKNTEAFF. The chain carries TRBV27 and TRBJ1-1, with 7 nucleotides matching TRBD1. The V and J ends lost 5 bases and 1 base, in that order; junction bases with no gene match: 4. The CDR3 has 14 residues. Germline V CDR1 and CDR2: MNHEY, SMNVEV (reference sequence).

About this clone: Since a much larger clone is just one base distant, this may be a read error. This sequence joins TRBV9 and TRBJ1-6; 7 bases agree with TRBD1. V dropped 3 bases and J dropped 5; count of bases not matched to a gene: 2. The germline V gene has CDR1 SGDLS and CDR2 YYNGEE. The CDR3 has 14 residues. In nucleotides, the CDR3 is TGTGCCAGCAGCGGCGGGACAGATAATTCACCCCTCCACTTT. Translation: CASSGGTDNSPLHF.

The chain employs TRBV5-1 and TRBJ2-6; D is uncertain. V was clipped by 0 bases and J by 0 bases, with 16 bases between them. This CDR3 has 19 amino acids. Per germline, CDR1 SGHRS and CDR2 YFSETQ. The CDR3 DNA is TGCGCCAGCAGCTTGGACAGCCCAACAGAATACTCTGGGGCCAACGTCCTGACTTTC. Translation gives CASSLDSPTEYSGANVLTF.

The rearrangement uses TRBV29-1 and TRBJ2-2; D is unclear. The V and J ends lost 3 bases and 7 bases respectively, with 9 bases between them. The CDR3 loop spans 12 amino acids. Germline CDR1 reads SQVTM; CDR2 reads ANQGSEA. The DNA of the CDR3 is TGCAGCGTTGACTTAGGTTTCGGGGAGCTGTTTTTT. This codes for CSVDLGFGELFF.

The chain uses TRBV5-1 and TRBJ1-4; D gene ambiguous. Germline V gene sequence: CDR1 SGHRS, CDR2 YFSETQ. The CDR3 totals 15 residues. Trimming pared 0 bases from V and 4 bases from J, leaving 10 bases between. The CDR3 nucleotides read TGCGCCAGCAGCTTGGAGGGTGGATATAATGAAAAACTGTTTTTT. It translates to CASSLEGGYNEKLFF.

Worth noting for this clone: Distinct nucleotide sequences in the sample also encode this CDR3. The V and J genes are TRBV5-1 and TRBJ1-2; TRBD1 aligns across 11 bases. CDR1 and CDR2 (germline): SGHRS, YFSETQ. This CDR3 is built from 13 residues. Unmatched junction bases numbered 4, after V lost 4 bases and J lost 8 bases. The CDR3 protein is CASSQGQGVGYTF. CDR3 DNA: TGCGCCAGCAGCCAGGGACAGGGGGTCGGCTACACCTTC. The entire variable domain, with the rest obtained from reference TRBV5-1 and TRBJ1-2, is as follows: KAGVTQTPRYLIKTRGQQVTLSCSPISGHRSVSWYQQTPGQGLQFLFEYFSETQRNKGNFPGRFSGRQFSNSRSEMNVSTLELGDSALYLCASSQGQGVGYTFGSGTRLTVV.

The V call is TRBV5-1, the J call TRBJ1-2; D possibly corresponds to TRBD1 (6 bases). The V end was cut by 4 bases, the J end by 4 bases, with 14 bases between. Germline-derived CDR1 and CDR2 are SGHRS and YFSETQ. CDR3 length equals 14 residues. CDR3 residues: CASSQGQGGYGYTF. The CDR3 coding sequence is TGCGCCAGCAGCCAGGGGCAGGGCGGCTATGGCTACACCTTC.

The chain couples TRBV9 to TRBJ2-3; D is perhaps TRBD2 (5 bases). V gave up 0 bases and J gave up 5 bases, with 16 bases separating them. CDR3 length equals 16 residues. Germline CDR1 is SGDLS and CDR2 is YYNGEE. The CDR3 reads CASSVGRGSILDTQYF. CDR3 nucleotides: TGTGCCAGCAGCGTAGGCCGCGGGTCGATTTTAGATACGCAGTATTTT. The complete variable domain, with remaining parts taken from reference TRBV9 and TRBJ2-3, reads DSGVTQTPKHLITATGQRVTLRCSPRSGDLSVYWYQQSLDQGLQFLIQYYNGEERAKGNILERFSAQQFPDLHSELNLSSLELGDSALYFCASSVGRGSILDTQYFGPGTRLTVL.

This clone was recorded a few times. V and J are TRBV10-3 and TRBJ1-5; a possible D gene is TRBD1 (6 bases). V shed 10 bases and J shed 5 bases, with 15 bases lying between them. Per the germline V gene, CDR1 is ENHRY and CDR2 is SYGVKD. The CDR3 loop spans 13 amino acids. The CDR3 nucleotides are TGTGCCACCGGTGGGGGCCCTCATCAGCCCCAGCATTTT. It specifies CATGGGPHQPQHF.

V gene TRBV5-4 combines with J gene TRBJ1-2; D possibly corresponds to TRBD1 (5 bases). Trimming stripped 4 bases from V and 2 bases from J, with 9 bases between. The CDR3 consists of 13 residues. The germline CDR1 and CDR2 sequences are SGHNT and YYREEE (reference sequence). The DNA for the CDR3 is TGTGCCAGCAGCCGGGGGGGGAACTATGGCTACACCTTC. This translates into CASSRGGNYGYTF.

In the case of this clone: Other DNA variants within this sample encode the same CDR3. This sequence joins TRBV18 and TRBJ2-1; 8 positions agree with TRBD2. Per germline, CDR1 KGHSH and CDR2 LQKENI. The V gene end was trimmed by 1 base and the J gene end by 4 bases; junction bases not matched to a gene: 3. CDR3 length: 15 residues. The CDR3: CASSPLAGTYNEQFF. DNA for the CDR3: TGTGCCAGCTCACCACTAGCGGGAACATACAATGAGCAGTTCTTC. The full variable domain, rest sourced from reference TRBV18 and TRBJ2-1, is NAGVMQNPRHLVRRRGQEARLRCSPMKGHSHVYWYRQLPEEGLKFMVYLQKENIIDESGMPKERFSAEFPKEGPSILRIQQVVRGDSAAYFCASSPLAGTYNEQFFGPGTRLTVL.

The chain has TRBV28 and TRBJ1-6; TRBD1 is a possible D gene (6 bases). Trimming took off 3 bases at V and 9 bases at J, with 12 bases between the two ends. The length of the CDR3 is 14 residues. From germline, CDR1 is MDHEN and CDR2 SYDVKM. The DNA of the CDR3 is TGTGCCAGCAGTTTGTGGCAAGGGGGTTCACCCCTCCACTTT. It yields the protein CASSLWQGGSPLHF.

The V and J genes are TRBV10-3 and TRBJ2-4; D ambiguous. Trimming cost V 0 bases and J 10 bases, with 4 bases left between them. This CDR3 region has 11 residues. CDR1 is ENHRY and CDR2 is SYGVKD in the germline V gene. CDR3 nucleotide sequence: TGTGCCATCAGTGAGTCGCAGATTCAGTACTTC. Translated: CAISESQIQYF.

This chain joins TRBV20-1 and TRBJ2-7; D remains ambiguous. The CDR3 sequence is 11 residues long. Germline V CDR1 and CDR2: DFQATT, SNEGSKA (reference sequence). The CDR3 loop reads CSTSSKNEQYF. CDR3 bases: TGCAGCACCTCTTCTAAGAACGAGCAGTACTTC.

V and J are TRBV5-4 and TRBJ1-1, with D hard to call. The V gene lost 4 bases and the J gene lost 1 base, with 17 bases spanning the gap. Germline-derived CDR1 and CDR2 are SGHNT and YYREEE (reference sequence). The CDR3 consists of 16 residues. CDR3 sequence: CASSPAGQRPNTEAFF. The DNA of the CDR3 is TGTGCCAGCAGCCCCGCCGGGCAGCGTCCGAACACTGAAGCTTTCTTT.

V is TRBV28 and J is TRBJ1-2; D not certain. Germline CDR1 and CDR2: MDHEN and SYDVKM. The CDR3 has 12 amino acids. The V end lost 4 bases, the J end lost 6 bases, and 9 bases lay between the germline ends. The CDR3 region has the DNA TGTGCCAGCAGTTATAAGAAGCATGGCTACACCTTC. Residues: CASSYKKHGYTF.